The next 32 T cell receptor beta chains were all read from a single sample in a study of blood T cell repertoires in COVID-19. Method: immunoSEQ multiplex PCR; TCRdb's copy keeps in-frame clones and lacks some. The sample yields roughly 71,000 clones, roughly 80% seen once. The source material was peripheral blood. All receptors derive from a man aged 70-80 years who had recovered from COVID-19.

The CDR3 spells CASSPGQGGTSTETQYF. The CDR3 nucleotides are TGTGCCAGCAGTCCCGGACAGGGGGGCACCTCTACAGAGACCCAGTACTTC. The chain uses TRBV6-2 or TRBV6-3 and TRBJ2-5; 10 bases align to TRBD1. The V and J ends lost 5 bases and 4 bases, in that order; junction bases with no gene match: 13. The CDR3 covers 17 residues. Germline CDR1 is MNHEY and CDR2 is SVGEGT.

The V gene is TRBV10-3, the J gene TRBJ2-5, with 8 bases lining up with TRBD1. The CDR3 runs 14 residues. Germline assignment: CDR1 ENHRY and CDR2 SYGVKD. Germline trimming cut 6 bases from V and 2 bases from J; bases unmatched to any gene: 5. In DNA form, the CDR3 reads TGTGCCATCAGCCCGGGACAGGTACAAGAGACCCAGTACTTC. Translated, it gives CAISPGQVQETQYF.

The CDR3 DNA sequence: TGTGCCAGCAGCCCGGGAGGGGCTAACTATGGCTACACCTTC. As protein: CASSPGGANYGYTF. The V and J genes are TRBV7-2 and TRBJ1-2; perhaps TRBD1 as D (5 bases). Trimming took 5 bases from V and 0 from J, leaving 10 bases between them. The germline V gene has CDR1 SGHTA and CDR2 FQGNSA. This CDR3 is 14 amino acids long. The variable domain in full, with the rest retrieved from reference TRBV7-2 and TRBJ1-2, is GAGVSQSPSNKVTEKGKDVELRCDPISGHTALYWYRQSLGQGLEFLIYFQGNSAPDKSGLPSDRFSAERTGGSVSTLTIQRTQQEDSAVYLCASSPGGANYGYTFGSGTRLTVV.

CDR3 bases: TGTGCCAGCAGCGTAGGCGGGTTGGACAATGAGCAGTTCTTC. Translation gives CASSVGGLDNEQFF. V usage is TRBV9 and J usage is TRBJ2-1; tentatively, D is TRBD2 (5 bases). Trimming cost V 0 bases and J 5 bases, with 9 bases left between them. Germline V gene sequence: CDR1 SGDLS, CDR2 YYNGEE. The CDR3 consists of 14 residues.

The chain uses TRBV10-3 and TRBJ2-1; 7 positions match TRBD1. The germline CDR1 and CDR2 sequences are ENHRY and SYGVKD. The length of the CDR3 is 16 residues. Trimming removed 10 bases from V and 9 bases from J; junction bases left unmatched: 21. CDR3 sequence (DNA): TGTGCCACCAAACTATTGACAGGGTGGGGATTGGGTGAGCAGTTCTTC. The encoded protein is CATKLLTGWGLGEQFF.

The CDR3 nucleotides read TGCGCCAGCAGCCAAGATCTTTCAGGGGAGGGATCACCCCTCCACTTT. This gives the protein CASSQDLSGEGSPLHF. V gene TRBV4-3 combines with J gene TRBJ1-6, with D possibly TRBD1 on 6 matching bases. The ends were cut back, 0 bases at V and 10 bases at J, with 16 bases in the middle. The CDR3 totals 16 residues. CDR1 and CDR2 from the germline V gene are LGHNA and YSLEER.

This sequence joins TRBV4-3 and TRBJ2-7, with unresolved D. The germline CDR1 and CDR2 sequences are LGHNA and YSLEER. The CDR3 runs 14 residues. The V and J ends lost 0 bases and 0 bases respectively, with 6 bases between them. The CDR3 region is CASSQERSSYEQYF. The CDR3 nucleotides are TGCGCCAGCAGCCAAGAAAGGAGCTCCTACGAGCAGTACTTC.

The chain couples TRBV2 to TRBJ1-2; no clear D gene. The V and J ends lost 6 bases and 8 bases respectively, with 16 bases between them. There are 13 residues in the CDR3. Germline V lookup: CDR1 SNHLY, CDR2 FYNNEI. CDR3 bases: TGTGCCAGCAGGGCGGACGGGAGGCCCGGCTACACCTTC. It translates to CASRADGRPGYTF. The complete variable domain, with remaining parts taken from reference TRBV2 and TRBJ1-2, reads EPEVTQTPSHQVTQMGQEVILRCVPISNHLYFYWYRQILGQKVEFLVSFYNNEISEKSEIFDDQFSVERPDGSNFTLKIRSTKLEDSAMYFCASRADGRPGYTFGSGTRLTVV.

The rearrangement joins TRBV28 to TRBJ1-2; 7 nucleotides agree with TRBD1. The CDR3 is made up of 13 amino acids. The J segment lost 3 bases and the V segment lost 6 bases, leaving 4 bases of the junction unmatched. Germline assignment: CDR1 MDHEN and CDR2 SYDVKM. CDR3 sequence: CASSRGFDYGYTF. The DNA of the CDR3 is TGTGCCAGCAGCAGGGGGTTTGACTATGGCTACACCTTC.

The chain carries TRBV5-4 and TRBJ2-2; TRBD2 matches at 15 bases. V was pared by 3 bases and J by 1 base, with 4 bases of the junction left unmatched. The CDR3 is made up of 18 amino acids. The germline V gene has CDR1 SGHNT and CDR2 YYREEE (reference sequence). In DNA, the CDR3 is TGTGCCAGCAGCTCCGGACTAGCGGGGGGGCTGAACACCGGGGAGCTGTTTTTT. Protein sequence: CASSSGLAGGLNTGELFF.

The chain is built from TRBV5-1 and TRBJ1-1, with 8 positions matching TRBD1. There are 15 residues in the CDR3. V shed 0 bases, J shed 4 bases, and the junction held 5 bases outside the gene matches. The germline V gene has CDR1 SGHRS and CDR2 YFSETQ. The CDR3: CASSLGTGTFTEAFF. DNA for the CDR3: TGCGCCAGCAGCTTGGGGACAGGGACTTTCACTGAAGCTTTCTTT.

This clone has just one count. V is TRBV6-1 and J is TRBJ2-5, with a tentative D call TRBD2 (6 bases). V dropped 3 bases and J dropped 1 base, with 18 bases sitting between them. The CDR3 is 17 residues long. Germline loops: CDR1 MNHNS, CDR2 SASEGT. CDR3 nucleotide sequence: TGTGCCAGCAGTGATAGGGGACGGGGGAGAACCCAAGAGACCCAGTACTTC. Amino acid sequence: CASSDRGRGRTQETQYF.

The V and J genes are TRBV7-8 and TRBJ1-6, with 11 positions matching TRBD1. From germline, CDR1 is SGHVS and CDR2 FQNEAQ. The V and J ends lost 4 bases and 11 bases, in that order; junction bases with no gene match: 4. This CDR3 has 14 amino acids. The CDR3 sequence is CASSSGQGATPLHF. The CDR3 DNA sequence: TGTGCCAGCAGCTCTGGACAGGGGGCAACACCCCTCCACTTT.

The CDR3 spells CASSSLSGQRTYEQYF. CDR3 bases: TGTGCCAGCAGTTCCCTCTCCGGACAGCGAACCTACGAGCAGTACTTC. The chain is built from TRBV6-2 or TRBV6-3 and TRBJ2-7, with a tentative D call TRBD1 (6 bases). The CDR3 is made up of 16 amino acids. From germline, CDR1 is MNHEY and CDR2 SVGEGT. Trimming left V 4 bases short and J 2 bases short, with 18 bases between.

The rearrangement links TRBV5-1 to TRBJ2-7; 10 nucleotides match TRBD2. The CDR3 loop spans 18 amino acids. Germline loops: CDR1 SGHRS, CDR2 YFSETQ. V gave up 0 bases and J gave up 5 bases; unmatched junction bases: 14. CDR3 DNA: TGCGCCAGCAGCTTGGAGTTACAGGCCGGGACTAGCGCCCACGAGCAGTACTTC. Translated: CASSLELQAGTSAHEQYF.

The J gene is TRBJ2-3, the V gene TRBV7-6, with 8 bases aligning to TRBD2. Trimming took 4 bases from V and 0 from J; bases not matched to a gene: 6. Looked up from germline, CDR1 is SGHVS and CDR2 is FNYEAQ. This CDR3 contains 16 residues. CDR3 nucleotides: TGTGCCAGCAGCTCTTTAGCGGGGAGAAGCACAGATACGCAGTATTTT. Translated, it gives CASSSLAGRSTDTQYF.

The V call is TRBV6-5, the J call TRBJ2-3; TRBD2 matches 10 bases. The CDR3 is 15 amino acids. Germline CDR1 reads MNHEY; CDR2 reads SVGAGI. V was clipped by 6 bases and J by 1 base; unmatched bases: 4. CDR3 DNA sequence: TGTGCCAGCAGACCTACTAGCGGGGGCACAGATACGCAGTATTTT. Its protein is CASRPTSGGTDTQYF.

V gene TRBV10-1 combines with J gene TRBJ2-5; TRBD2 might be the D (6 bases). The CDR3 sequence is 14 residues long. The V and J ends lost 4 bases and 7 bases respectively, with 16 bases between them. CDR1 is WNHNN and CDR2 is SYGVQD in the germline V gene (reference sequence). In DNA form, the CDR3 reads TGCGCCAGCAGTGGGGGGGACTCCGGGGGGACCCAGTACTTC. It translates to CASSGGDSGGTQYF.

The V call is TRBV2, the J call TRBJ1-5; possibly TRBD1 for D (6 bases). This CDR3 spans 12 amino acids. Germline V gene lookup returns CDR1 SNHLY and CDR2 FYNNEI. Trimming took 6 bases from V and 5 from J, leaving 8 bases between them. CDR3 nucleotide sequence: TGTGCCAGCAGGGACAGCGATCAGCCCCAGCATTTT. Its translation: CASRDSDQPQHF.

V usage is TRBV7-9 and J usage is TRBJ1-1; 7 bases are a match to TRBD1. CDR1 SEHNR and CDR2 FQNEAQ come from the germline V gene (reference sequence). CDR3 length: 18 residues. The trim removed 5 bases at V and 1 base at J, leaving 16 bases unmatched. Here the CDR3 reads CASSRDSLGQAPNTEAFF. CDR3 DNA: TGTGCCAGCAGCCGTGACTCCCTAGGACAGGCCCCGAACACTGAAGCTTTCTTT.

The CDR3 sequence is CASSPMSGKYTEAFF. DNA of the CDR3: TGCGCCAGCAGCCCCATGAGCGGGAAATACACTGAAGCTTTCTTT. The chain uses TRBV4-3 and TRBJ1-1; D not resolved. V lost 4 bases and J lost 3, with 15 bases in between. Germline-derived CDR1 and CDR2 are LGHNA and YSLEER. This CDR3 comprises 15 residues.

The chain uses TRBV18 and TRBJ1-2; 10 positions match TRBD1. V was pared by 2 bases and J by 4 bases, with 7 bases of the junction left unmatched. Germline-derived CDR1 and CDR2 are KGHSH and LQKENI. This CDR3 has 16 amino acids. The CDR3 here is CASSPGDRGGGYGYTF. CDR3 sequence (DNA): TGTGCCAGCTCACCAGGGGACAGGGGAGGCGGCTATGGCTACACCTTC.

The chain recombines TRBV7-2 with TRBJ2-7; D is possibly TRBD2 (5 bases). Trimming took 2 bases from V and 4 from J, leaving 12 bases between them. This CDR3 contains 14 residues. In germline, CDR1 is SGHTA, CDR2 FQGNSA. The DNA for the CDR3 is TGTGCCAGCAGCTTAAGCGGTCGGAGTTACGAGCAGTACTTC. Translating it yields CASSLSGRSYEQYF.

This rearrangement joins TRBV3-1 (or the pseudogene TRBV3-2) to TRBJ1-3, with 7 positions matching TRBD1. The V gene's germline CDR1 is LGHDT and CDR2 YNNKEL (reference sequence). J gave up 2 bases and V 3 bases, and 4 bases lay outside the gene matches. This CDR3 has 15 residues. DNA of the CDR3: TGTGCCAGCAGCCAGGAAACAGGGGCTGGAAACACCATATATTTT. It yields the protein CASSQETGAGNTIYF.

The chain combines TRBV3-1 (or the pseudogene TRBV3-2) with TRBJ2-7; D is possibly TRBD2 (6 bases). The germline gives CDR1 LGHDT, CDR2 YNNKEL (reference sequence). The germline V and J ends were trimmed by 6 bases and 1 base, with 19 bases remaining between them. The CDR3 contains 16 residues. In DNA, the CDR3 is TGTGCCAGCAGTCACCGGGCGGGGAAGGGGTCCTACGAGCAGTACTTC. It encodes CASSHRAGKGSYEQYF.

CDR3 region: CASSYGWGRGSYEQYF. DNA of the CDR3: TGTGCCAGCAGTTACGGATGGGGCAGGGGCTCCTACGAGCAGTACTTC. The chain joins TRBV6-5 to TRBJ2-7; D might be TRBD1 (6 bases). The ends were cut back, 2 bases at V and 0 bases at J, with 14 bases in the middle. Per the germline V gene, CDR1 is MNHEY and CDR2 is SVGAGI. This CDR3 comprises 16 residues.

The V gene is TRBV27, the J gene TRBJ2-7; 8 bases map to TRBD1. The CDR3 has 14 amino acids. Germline CDR1 and CDR2: MNHEY and SMNVEV (reference sequence). V lost 3 bases, J lost 4 bases, and 5 bases stayed unmatched. CDR3 residues: CASSFEDRVYEQYF. In nucleotides, the CDR3 is TGTGCCAGCAGTTTCGAGGACAGGGTGTACGAGCAGTACTTC.

This CDR3 reads CASAERVGRRGTGELFF. The CDR3 DNA reads as TGTGCCAGCGCAGAGCGGGTCGGACGCCGCGGAACCGGGGAGCTGTTTTTT. This chain joins TRBV6-4 and TRBJ2-2; a weak D match, TRBD2 (6 bases). From germline, CDR1 is MRHNA and CDR2 SNTAGT. Trimming left V 8 bases short and J 5 bases short, with 24 bases between. There are 17 residues in the CDR3.

The chain couples TRBV21-1 to TRBJ2-2; the listed D gene, TRBD2, was not tested against the DNA. TRBV21-1 is a pseudogene locus. The CDR3 covers 17 residues. CDR3 residues: CASSAPSGGANTGELFF. CDR3 nucleotides: TGTGCCAGCAGCGCCCCTAGCGGGGGAGCGAACACCGGGGAGCTGTTTTTT.

The chain links TRBV4-1 to TRBJ1-1, with no clear D. V shed 2 bases and J shed 1 base, with 11 bases lying between them. Germline CDR1 reads MGHRA; CDR2 reads YSYEKL. The CDR3 loop spans 15 amino acids. The CDR3 sequence: CASSQRGLGNTEAFF. DNA for the CDR3: TGCGCCAGCAGCCAACGAGGGCTCGGGAACACTGAAGCTTTCTTT.

The V gene is TRBV5-1, the J gene TRBJ2-7; D gene ambiguous. The CDR3 has 13 residues. Between the trimmed V and J ends, which lost 4 bases and 2 bases, there was a span of 10 bases. The germline gives CDR1 SGHRS, CDR2 YFSETQ. The CDR3 sequence: CASSPPNAYEQYF. CDR3 in DNA: TGCGCCAGCAGCCCCCCTAATGCCTACGAGCAGTACTTC.

This clone was counted only a few times. The chain uses TRBV6-1 and TRBJ2-5, with 7 bases that match TRBD1. The junction had 1 base not matched to a gene; V was cut back by 3 bases and J by 9 bases. The germline gives CDR1 MNHNS, CDR2 SASEGT. The CDR3 spans 11 residues. CDR3 in amino acids: CASSEQGAQYF. CDR3 DNA: TGTGCCAGCAGTGAGCAGGGGGCCCAGTACTTC.